A single T cell receptor (beta chain) is shown here with its context. Its antigen is as yet unknown. One junction end does not reproduce the germline sequence, and a read error may be involved. Germline assignment: CDR1 SGHVS and CDR2 FNYEAQ. The length of the CDR3 is 13 residues. This entry belongs to a study of early stage breast cancer tumors. Study results and caveats: Comparing each tissue with blood distinguished tumor from normal in about 90% of the 16 patients. Compared with adjacent normal breast, tumors showed about 2.3-fold denser, more clonal T cells.

Only in-frame clones appear in the TCRdb table, and some are missing; sequencing was by immunoSEQ multiplex PCR. The sample has about 31,000 clones, around 75% seen once. The material sequenced was breast tumor tissue. V is TRBV7-6 and J is TRBJ1-3; the D gene is possibly TRBD1 (5 bases). The TCR comes from a person aged 30-39 years with breast cancer. The CDR3 reads CASSLASSKGMDF. The CDR3 bases are TGTGCCAGCAGCTTAGCGTCCTCTAAGGGGATGGATTTT.